Listed below are T cell receptor beta chains from one sample, sequenced in a study of type 1 regulatory T cells. No antigen has been identified for these receptors. Using its own MiXCR run on the reads, TCRdb lists one record per CDR3 protein. The data show 20,000 or so distinct CDR3 sequences, about 45% seen once. Sample: cultured T cells, either the whole culture or a sorted T cell fraction (not recorded which). Receptors originate from a human donor in good health. CDR3s include the opening cysteine and the closing phenylalanine or tryptophan. The order of the fields is V gene, clone size, J gene, D gene, CDR3 DNA, CDR3 protein. The D gene is left open where the match is weak. Size is omitted from some rows. Given values are once, few, many or a class for expanded clones.

TRBV6-2/TRBV6-3	medium-sized	TRBJ1-1	.	TGTGCCAGCAGTTACCCACCACAGATTGAAGCTTTCTTT	CASSYPPQIEAFF
TRBV24-1	.	TRBJ1-1	.	TGTGCCACCAGTGATTTGCGGGGACCCATCCAAGGAGCTTTCTTT	CATSDLRGPIQGAFF
TRBV19	.	TRBJ1-1	.	TGTGCCAGTAGCAATCCCGGGACTTTAGGAGGTGCTGAAGCTTTCTTT	CASSNPGTLGGAEAFF
TRBV6-2/TRBV6-3	few	TRBJ2-3	.	TGTGCCAGCAGTTGGGGCCAAGGGCGGGGAGCGGGTACGCAGTATTTT	CASSWGQGRGAGTQYF
TRBV5-1	.	TRBJ1-1	TRBD1	TGCGCCAGCAGCCCGTTAGGAGGGGGCGGTTGGGACACTGAAGCTTTCTTT	CASSPLGGGGWDTEAFF
TRBV6-1	.	TRBJ1-6	.	TGTGCCAGCAACGGGGAAACAGATAATTCACCCCTCCACTTT	CASNGETDNSPLHF
TRBV18	.	TRBJ1-2	.	TGTGCCAGCTCACCAAATGACAGTAACTATGGCTACACCTTC	CASSPNDSNYGYTF
TRBV18	.	TRBJ2-2	TRBD1	TGTGTCAGCTCAGGACAGGCGAACACCGGGGAGCTGTTTTTT	CVSSGQANTGELFF
TRBV6-6	medium-sized	TRBJ1-3	.	TGTGCCAGCAGAACCGGGACTGCTGGAAACACCATATATTTT	CASRTGTAGNTIYF
TRBV5-1	.	TRBJ1-4	.	TGCGCCAGCAGCCGTGCTAGGGGCACTAATGAAAAACTGTTTTTT	CASSRARGTNEKLFF
TRBV7-2	.	TRBJ1-2	.	TGTGCCAGCAGCTTAGACAGGTTCGATGGCTACACCTTC	CASSLDRFDGYTF
TRBV15	.	TRBJ2-3	.	TGTGCCACCAGCAGTGGAGAGGTATTGGATACGCAGTATTTT	CATSSGEVLDTQYF
TRBV20-1	few	TRBJ2-3	TRBD2	TGCAGTGCTAGTATCCCGTGGCTAGCGGGGGGCACAGATACGCAGTATTTT	CSASIPWLAGGTDTQYF
TRBV2	.	TRBJ2-2	.	TGTGCCAGCAGGGGACAAAACGGAGACACCGGGGAGCTGTTTTTT	CASRGQNGDTGELFF
TRBV6-1	.	TRBJ2-7	.	TGTGCCAGCATAGGTACGGGGGTCGACGAGCAGTACTTC	CASIGTGVDEQYF
TRBV18	.	TRBJ1-6	.	TGTGCCAGCTCACTCGGAGCAGGTTCACCCCTCCACTTT	CASSLGAGSPLHF
TRBV5-1	.	TRBJ2-3	.	TGCGCCAGCAGGGTAGACTGGGCAGATACGCAGTATTTT	CASRVDWADTQYF
TRBV11-2	once	TRBJ2-7	TRBD2	TGTGCCAGCAGCTTTATGGGTAGCGGGGGGGCCCACGAGCAGTACTTC	CASSFMGSGGAHEQYF
TRBV2	.	TRBJ1-1	TRBD1	TGTGCCAGCAGGGGACAGTTCAACACTGAAGCTTTCTTT	CASRGQFNTEAFF
TRBV20-1	once	TRBJ2-5	.	TGCAGTTGTCCAGGAGTGGGGGGGCCCCAAGAGACCCAGTACTTC	CSCPGVGGPQETQYF
TRBV27	.	TRBJ2-3	.	TGTGCCAGCAGTTTTTGGTCCTCGGTACCAGATACGCAGTATTTT	CASSFWSSVPDTQYF
TRBV12-3/TRBV12-4	.	TRBJ1-2	.	TGTGCCAGCACCCCTGGGGGCCTCTTAGGCTACACCTTC	CASTPGGLLGYTF
TRBV18	.	TRBJ1-5	.	TGTGCCAGCTCACCACAAGAAGGGCGATCGCAGCCCCAGCATTTT	CASSPQEGRSQPQHF
TRBV29-1	.	TRBJ2-1	.	TGCAGCGTAGCCTCCTACAGAAAAGGAATAGGAAACTACAATGAGCAGTTCTTC	CSVASYRKGIGNYNEQFF
TRBV7-2	many	TRBJ1-1	.	TGTGCCAGCAGCTTACGAAGTCACCCTGAAGCTTTCTTT	CASSLRSHPEAFF
TRBV7-9	few	TRBJ2-7	.	TGTGCCAGCAGCTTAGTGCGGAGTGCCGCCGCCTACGAGCAGTACTTC	CASSLVRSAAAYEQYF
TRBV4-1	.	TRBJ2-1	.	TGCGCCAGCAGCCAAGCCTTGCGGGGGCCCCAGGATGAGCAGTTCTTC	CASSQALRGPQDEQFF
TRBV6-5	.	TRBJ1-2	.	TGTGCCAGTCGACCCGCCGGGGGCAATTATGGCTACACCTTC	CASRPAGGNYGYTF
TRBV7-6	medium-sized	TRBJ2-7	.	TGTGCCAGCAGCTGGACAGCTGAGGGTTCCTACGAGCAGTACTTC	CASSWTAEGSYEQYF
TRBV7-3	.	TRBJ2-5	.	TGTGCCAGCAGCTCCGGACCGGGGGAGACCCAGTACTTC	CASSSGPGETQYF
TRBV10-3	.	TRBJ2-5	.	TGTGCCATCGGAACATCCGAAGAGACCCAGTACTTC	CAIGTSEETQYF
TRBV5-1	.	TRBJ2-1	TRBD1	TGCGCCAGCAGCTTGGAACAGGGGATTTTAGGGAATGAGCAGTTCTTC	CASSLEQGILGNEQFF
TRBV20-1	.	TRBJ1-6	.	TGCAGTGCTAGAGGCGGGTTAATATATAATTCACCCCTCCACTTT	CSARGGLIYNSPLHF
TRBV27	.	TRBJ2-4	TRBD1	TGTGCCAGCAGAACCGGGACAGGGGTTTACATTCAGTACTTC	CASRTGTGVYIQYF
TRBV6-6	few	TRBJ1-2	TRBD1	TGTGCCAGCAAATTAGGACAGGGCCACTATGGCTACACCTTC	CASKLGQGHYGYTF
TRBV6-5	.	TRBJ1-1	TRBD1	TGTGCCAGCAGTCCGAGGACAGGGAGCTTAACTGAAGCTTTCTTT	CASSPRTGSLTEAFF
TRBV7-9	.	TRBJ1-1	.	TGTGCCAGCAGCCCCACCCAGGGGCGAAACACTGAAGCTTTCTTT	CASSPTQGRNTEAFF
TRBV10-3	medium-sized	TRBJ2-7	TRBD1	TGTGCCACCACCGGGACAGGGTGGGAGCAGTACTTC	CATTGTGWEQYF
TRBV6-5	.	TRBJ1-6	TRBD1	TGTGCCAGCAGTTCGGACAGGGTGGATTCACCCCTCCACTTT	CASSSDRVDSPLHF
TRBV5-1	.	TRBJ2-3	TRBD1	TGCGCCAGCGGACGTACAGGGGGCCGAGATACGCAGTATTTT	CASGRTGGRDTQYF
TRBV7-9	few	TRBJ1-1	.	TGTGCCAGCAGCTCGAGGTTTCCGGACACTGAAGCTTTCTTT	CASSSRFPDTEAFF
TRBV13	few	TRBJ1-6	TRBD1	TGTGCCAGCAGCCATCGGACAGGGGGAAGCAATTCACCCCTCCACTTT	CASSHRTGGSNSPLHF
TRBV12-3/TRBV12-4	.	TRBJ1-1	.	TGTGCCAGCAGTTTAGGGAATGGACGAGCTTTCTTT	CASSLGNGRAFF
TRBV18	.	TRBJ2-5	.	TGTGCCAGCTCACCGGATATAAGAACCCAAGAGACCCAGTACTTC	CASSPDIRTQETQYF
TRBV20-1	few	TRBJ2-1	TRBD1	TGCAGTGCCCCTTATAACAGGGGGCCAGGTACGCAGTTCTTC	CSAPYNRGPGTQFF
TRBV6-1	.	TRBJ1-2	.	TGTGCCGGATCTAATAGGGGCGTCTATGGCTACACCTTC	CAGSNRGVYGYTF
TRBV30	medium-sized	TRBJ1-5	.	TGTGCCTGGAGTAGAAGCCTGGGCAGGAGCCCGGGTCAGCCCCAGCATTTT	CAWSRSLGRSPGQPQHF
TRBV7-2	.	TRBJ2-3	.	TGTGCCAGCACCGTCTACTCCCGCACAGATACGCAGTATTTT	CASTVYSRTDTQYF
TRBV29-1	.	TRBJ2-2	TRBD1	TGCAGCGTTCAGGGGGCGTACACCGGGGAGCTGTTTTTT	CSVQGAYTGELFF
TRBV12-3/TRBV12-4	.	TRBJ1-4	TRBD1	TGTGCCATCAGAAGACAGGGTTACGAAAAACTGTTTTTT	CAIRRQGYEKLFF
TRBV11-3	.	TRBJ2-3	TRBD2	TGTGCCAGCAGCCCGGGGACTAGCGGGGAAGGGAGCACAGATACGCAGTATTTT	CASSPGTSGEGSTDTQYF
TRBV7-9	.	TRBJ2-7	TRBD2	TGTGCCAGCAGCTTAGCTCTAGCTAGCGGGGGGAATGCCTACGAGCAGTACTTC	CASSLALASGGNAYEQYF